The 19 T cell receptor beta chains given below trace back to one sample, sequenced in a study of cytomegalovirus exposure and HLA in healthy donors. The PCR used 60 Vbeta and 13 Jbeta primers. Generated by immunoSEQ multiplex PCR, the TCRdb table keeps only in-frame clones and is missing some. This table holds 250,000 to 300,000 clones, around 90% found once. The sequencing input was PBMCs. These receptors were obtained from a girl aged 2-10 years in good health and CMV-seronegative.

The chain combines TRBV18 with TRBJ2-5; D may be TRBD1 (6 bases). Deletions cut 6 bases from V and 1 base from J, with 12 bases between. The germline V gene encodes CDR1 KGHSH and CDR2 LQKENI. This CDR3 is built from 14 residues. This CDR3 reads CASSPETGQETQYF. CDR3 sequence (DNA): TGTGCCAGCTCTCCCGAGACAGGCCAAGAGACCCAGTACTTC.

As concerns this clone: Distinct nucleotide sequences in the sample also encode this CDR3. This chain joins TRBV20-1 and TRBJ2-1; D perhaps matches TRBD2 (5 bases). The CDR3 contains 11 residues. Between the trimmed V and J ends, which lost 5 bases and 6 bases, there was a span of 8 bases. Germline V lookup: CDR1 DFQATT, CDR2 SNEGSKA (reference sequence). CDR3 nucleotides: TGCAGTGCTTCCAGCGGCAATGAGCAGTTCTTC. As protein: CSASSGNEQFF.

The chain joins TRBV6-6 to TRBJ2-7; 9 bases are shared with TRBD1. CDR3 length equals 16 residues. V shed 6 bases, J shed 0 bases, and the junction held 9 bases outside the gene matches. Per the germline V gene, CDR1 is MNHNY and CDR2 is SVGAGI (reference sequence). CDR3 DNA: TGTGCCAGCAGCTCGACGAACAGGGGGCACTCCTACGAGCAGTACTTC. Its translation: CASSSTNRGHSYEQYF.

CDR3 bases: TGCAGCGTTGAAGATCAGGGGAGCACTGAAGCTTTCTTT. It codes for CSVEDQGSTEAFF. The chain combines TRBV29-1 with TRBJ1-1; a weak D match, TRBD1 (6 bases). The CDR3 is 13 residues long. V was trimmed by 0 bases and J by 4 bases, leaving 9 bases between them. In germline, CDR1 is SQVTM, CDR2 ANQGSEA.

This chain uses TRBV6-5 with TRBJ2-2, with 7 positions matching TRBD1. Germline-derived CDR1 and CDR2 are MNHEY and SVGAGI. The CDR3 length is 14 residues. The V gene end was trimmed by 6 bases and the J gene end by 5 bases; junction bases not matched to a gene: 6. The CDR3 sequence: CASSEGAGTGELFF. The CDR3 DNA reads as TGTGCCAGCAGCGAGGGGGCCGGAACCGGGGAGCTGTTTTTT.

The chain combines TRBV5-1 with TRBJ1-1, with 8 bases aligning to TRBD1. CDR1 is SGHRS, CDR2 YFSETQ, per germline. CDR3 size: 16 residues. J gave up 5 bases and V 1 base, and 10 bases lay outside the gene matches. CDR3 bases: TGCGCCAGCAGCTTGTTGTTAGGACAGGGTGAAACTGAAGCTTTCTTT. Its translation: CASSLLLGQGETEAFF.

The genes are TRBV7-2 and TRBJ2-5; 11 nucleotides line up with TRBD2. J was trimmed by 2 bases and V by 3 bases; bases with no gene match: 8. This CDR3 has 17 amino acids. The germline V gene has CDR1 SGHTA and CDR2 FQGNSA. CDR3 amino acids: CASSFLPGLAVQETQYF. DNA of the CDR3: TGTGCCAGCAGCTTCCTACCGGGACTAGCGGTACAAGAGACCCAGTACTTC.

The V and J genes are TRBV5-6 and TRBJ2-7; TRBD2 might be the D (5 bases). Trimming shortened V by 4 bases and J by 3 bases, and 11 bases separated the two germline ends. From germline, CDR1 is SGHDT and CDR2 YYEEEE. CDR3 length: 13 residues. The CDR3 sequence is CASSRDEDYEQYF. CDR3 coding DNA: TGTGCCAGCAGCCGGGATGAGGACTACGAGCAGTACTTC.

The rearrangement links TRBV5-4 to TRBJ2-5, with D perhaps TRBD2 (6 bases). Germline loops: CDR1 SGHNT, CDR2 YYREEE (reference sequence). This CDR3 contains 13 residues. Trimming took off 2 bases at V and 2 bases at J, with 7 bases between the two ends. The CDR3 here is CASSFRGQETQYF. The CDR3 DNA is TGTGCCAGCAGCTTTCGGGGGCAAGAGACCCAGTACTTC.

The rearrangement links TRBV30 to TRBJ2-2; no reliable D call. Looked up from germline, CDR1 is GTSNPN and CDR2 is SVGIG (reference sequence). The CDR3 runs 15 residues. Trimming pared 0 bases from V and 0 bases from J, leaving 8 bases between. The CDR3 DNA reads as TGTGCCTGGAGTGTAGAGGTGGCGAACACCGGGGAGCTGTTTTTT. Protein sequence: CAWSVEVANTGELFF.

This clone was recorded once. The chain recombines TRBV5-1 with TRBJ1-1, with 10 bases matching TRBD1. Trimming removed 2 bases from V and 3 bases from J; junction bases left unmatched: 4. Germline V gene lookup returns CDR1 SGHRS and CDR2 YFSETQ. CDR3 length: 15 residues. CDR3 nucleotide sequence: TGCGCCAGCAGCTTTATCGGACAGGGGGACACTGAAGCTTTCTTT. Translating it yields CASSFIGQGDTEAFF. The whole variable domain, remainder taken from reference TRBV5-1 and TRBJ1-1, is KAGVTQTPRYLIKTRGQQVTLSCSPISGHRSVSWYQQTPGQGLQFLFEYFSETQRNKGNFPGRFSGRQFSNSRSEMNVSTLELGDSALYLCASSFIGQGDTEAFFGQGTRLTVV.

V and J are TRBV5-8 and TRBJ2-7, with TRBD1 matching over 8 bases. This CDR3 spans 17 amino acids. V shed 0 bases, J shed 5 bases, and the junction held 13 bases outside the gene matches. Germline-derived CDR1 and CDR2 are SGHTS and YDEGEE. The DNA for the CDR3 is TGTGCCAGCAGCTTGGACCGACAGGGGCGAGAATGGAACGAGCAGTACTTC. The encoded protein is CASSLDRQGREWNEQYF. Looking up the rest from reference TRBV5-8 and TRBJ2-7 gives the full variable domain: EAGVTQSPTHLIKTRGQQATLRCSPISGHTSVYWYQQALGLGLQFLLWYDEGEERNRGNFPPRFSGRQFPNYSSELNVNALELEDSALYLCASSLDRQGREWNEQYFGPGTRLTVT.

This chain links TRBV14 with TRBJ2-5, with D perhaps TRBD1 (6 bases). The CDR3 totals 15 residues. Per germline, CDR1 SGHDN and CDR2 FVKESK. Trimming left V 0 bases short and J 2 bases short, with 10 bases between. CDR3 amino acids: CASSQDGRGQETQYF. The CDR3 bases are TGTGCCAGCAGCCAAGACGGAAGGGGGCAAGAGACCCAGTACTTC.

The gene calls are TRBV6-1 and TRBJ1-2, with D perhaps TRBD1 (6 bases). Trimming removed 6 bases at V and 8 bases at J, with 16 bases between. In germline, CDR1 is MNHNS, CDR2 SASEGT. CDR3 length equals 13 residues. The CDR3 loop reads CASSRWDNRGYTF. The CDR3 DNA reads as TGTGCCAGCAGCCGCTGGGACAACAGGGGCTACACCTTC.

This chain links TRBV18 with TRBJ2-5, with D possibly being TRBD1 (6 bases). From germline, CDR1 is KGHSH and CDR2 LQKENI. The CDR3 consists of 13 residues. Trimming left V 5 bases short and J 2 bases short, with 9 bases between. This chain's CDR3 is CASSEGQQETQYF. In nucleotides, the CDR3 is TGTGCCAGCTCAGAAGGACAGCAAGAGACCCAGTACTTC.

The V gene is TRBV12-5, the J gene TRBJ2-5; 7 bases are a match to TRBD2. Germline V gives CDR1 LGHNT, CDR2 FRNRAP. V trimming: 4 bases; J trimming: 1 base; junction bases outside the gene matches: 18. The CDR3 length is 19 residues. The CDR3 region has the DNA TGTGCTAGTGGTTGGAGCACGGGATCTGTGGGGGGGAGCCAAGAGACCCAGTACTTC. Protein sequence: CASGWSTGSVGGSQETQYF.

The chain carries TRBV5-4 and TRBJ2-1; no definite D call. V lost 8 bases to trimming and J lost 9 bases, with 18 bases between them. Per germline, CDR1 SGHNT and CDR2 YYREEE (reference sequence). The CDR3 contains 13 residues. DNA for the CDR3: TGTGCCAGTTATTCCCTAGAAAAAGTTGAGCAGTTCTTC. It specifies CASYSLEKVEQFF.

The chain recombines TRBV5-4 with TRBJ1-2, with D unclear. The CDR3 spans 14 residues. V was cut by 1 base and J by 2 bases, with 9 bases left in between. Germline-derived CDR1 and CDR2 are SGHNT and YYREEE (reference sequence). CDR3 nucleotides: TGTGCCAGCAGCTTGTATGGCAGGAACTATGGCTACACCTTC. This encodes CASSLYGRNYGYTF.

The V call is TRBV7-8, the J call TRBJ2-1; 7 positions match TRBD1. The CDR3 spans 16 residues. With V trimmed by 5 bases and J by 4 bases, 11 bases remained unmatched. Looked up from germline, CDR1 is SGHVS and CDR2 is FQNEAQ. CDR3 loop: CASSPIGSGGYNEQFF. In DNA form, the CDR3 reads TGTGCCAGCAGCCCAATCGGCTCAGGGGGTTACAATGAGCAGTTCTTC. Using reference TRBV7-8 and TRBJ2-1 for the parts outside the CDR3, the full variable domain is GAGVSQSPRYKVAKRGQDVALRCDPISGHVSLFWYQQALGQGPEFLTYFQNEAQLDKSGLPSDRFFAERPEGSVSTLKIQRTQQEDSAVYLCASSPIGSGGYNEQFFGPGTRLTVL.